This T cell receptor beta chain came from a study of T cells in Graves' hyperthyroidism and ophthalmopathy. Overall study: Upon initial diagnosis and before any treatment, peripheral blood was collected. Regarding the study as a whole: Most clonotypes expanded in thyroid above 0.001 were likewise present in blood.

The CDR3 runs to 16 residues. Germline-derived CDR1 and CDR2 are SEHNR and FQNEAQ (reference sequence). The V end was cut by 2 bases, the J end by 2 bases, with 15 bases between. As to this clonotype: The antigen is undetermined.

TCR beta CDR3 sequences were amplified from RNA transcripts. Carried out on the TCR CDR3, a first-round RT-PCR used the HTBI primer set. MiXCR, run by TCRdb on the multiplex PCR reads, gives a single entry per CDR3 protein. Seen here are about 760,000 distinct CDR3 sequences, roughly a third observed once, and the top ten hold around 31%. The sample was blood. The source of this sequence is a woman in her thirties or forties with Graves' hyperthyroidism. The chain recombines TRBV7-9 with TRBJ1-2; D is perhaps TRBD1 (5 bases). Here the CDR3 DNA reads TGTGCCAGCAGCTTACCGGGACCGAATACCAACTATGGCTACACCTTC. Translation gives CASSLPGPNTNYGYTF.